The source of this T cell receptor (beta chain) is a study of Ad26.COV2.S vaccination and SARS-CoV-2 variants. Overall study: A COV1001 Ad26.COV2.S trial-arm participant provided the sample. Ad26.COV2.S, an intramuscular injection, was given once or twice 56 days apart.

Germline assignment: CDR1 LGHDT and CDR2 YNNKEL (reference sequence). Trimming removed 8 bases from V and 4 bases from J, with 14 bases in between. There are 13 residues in the CDR3. The treatment denotes: some 20 received Ad26.COV2.S at low or high dose, single or two shots; roughly five received placebo; per-sample allocation not given. Specimens were obtained on day 63 following the first vaccine or placebo injection. Sequenced by immunoSEQ multiplex PCR; TCRdb stores in-frame clones only, minus some. This sample has roughly 400,000 clones, with about nine tenths found just once. Study results and caveats: Recipients of either vaccine or placebo displayed similar breadth of non-spike TCRs.

Of note for this clone: Its specificity is not known.

The material was peripheral blood, obtained in a trial of Ad26.COV2.S vaccine versus placebo. This clonotype was obtained from a person aged 18 to 65 who received the Ad26.COV2.S COVID-19 vaccine or a placebo. The chain is built from TRBV3-1 (or the pseudogene TRBV3-2) and TRBJ1-2; D call uncertain. The CDR3 DNA is TGTGCCAGCCAGTCGGGGATTACCTATGGCTACACCTTC. Amino acid sequence: CASQSGITYGYTF.